The next 17 T cell receptor beta chains were all read from a single sample in a study of TIL therapy for anti-PD-1-resistant metastatic lung cancer. Sequencing used immunoSEQ v3. Here immunoSEQ multiplex PCR was the method, and the copy in TCRdb shows in-frame clones only, minus some. Among tens of thousands of clones listed, 80% to 90% were seen once. Time point here: pre-treatment sample, taken before nivolumab and TIL therapy. Sequenced here: blood, sampled at baseline. Source of these receptors: a person aged 25-79 years with non-small cell lung cancer.

This rearrangement joins TRBV24-1 to TRBJ2-3; 12 bases line up with TRBD1. With V trimmed by 5 bases and J by 4 bases, 9 bases remained unmatched. Germline V gives CDR1 KGHDR, CDR2 SFDVKD. The CDR3 sequence is 17 residues long. CDR3 sequence reads: CATSGLKGQGAADTQYF. In nucleotides, the CDR3 is TGTGCCACCAGTGGCCTCAAGGGACAGGGGGCCGCAGATACGCAGTATTTT.

This clone has only a few counts. The V call is TRBV28, the J call TRBJ2-7; 7 bases match TRBD1. The CDR3 runs to 13 residues. CDR1 MDHEN and CDR2 SYDVKM come from the germline V gene. V lost 4 bases and J lost 7; bases outside the gene matches: 7. The CDR3 here is CASSWTGALEQYF. The CDR3 coding sequence is TGTGCCAGCAGTTGGACAGGAGCCCTAGAGCAGTACTTC.

This chain links TRBV7-8 with TRBJ1-1; 7 nucleotides line up with TRBD1. In germline, CDR1 is SGHVS, CDR2 FQNEAQ. The CDR3 extends over 15 amino acids. V shed 1 base and J 2 bases; nucleotides not matched to a gene: 4. The CDR3: CASSLGVGGNTEAFF. CDR3 in DNA: TGTGCCAGCAGCTTAGGTGTAGGGGGCAACACTGAAGCTTTCTTT.

This clone showed up just once. This rearrangement joins TRBV27 to TRBJ2-3; 7 positions agree with TRBD2. V lost 2 bases and J lost 4; bases outside the gene matches: 3. The CDR3 totals 14 residues. Germline V gene data show CDR1 as MNHEY and CDR2 as SMNVEV (reference sequence). The CDR3, as DNA: TGTGCCAGCAGTTTACAGGGAGGGGCAGATACGCAGTATTTT. Translated, it gives CASSLQGGADTQYF.

The chain combines TRBV10-1 with TRBJ2-7, with 10 bases lining up with TRBD1. Germline V CDR1 and CDR2: WNHNN, SYGVQD (reference sequence). The length of the CDR3 is 14 residues. The V and J ends lost 4 bases and 3 bases, in that order; junction bases with no gene match: 3. Written as DNA, the CDR3 is TGCGCCAGCAGTGCTGGACAGGGGGACTACGAGCAGTACTTC. As protein: CASSAGQGDYEQYF.

CDR3 sequence (DNA): TGCGCCAGCAGCCAAGATCGGGGACAGGCCGTCATGTTCTTC. Translated: CASSQDRGQAVMFF. The genes are TRBV4-3 and TRBJ2-1; 8 bases line up with TRBD1. The CDR3 is 14 residues long. Germline V gives CDR1 LGHNA, CDR2 YSLEER. J was trimmed by 15 bases and V by 0 bases; bases with no gene match: 10.

This chain connects TRBV13 to TRBJ2-1, with 13 bases aligning to TRBD2. Trimming took 5 bases from V and 4 from J; bases not matched to a gene: 5. CDR3 length equals 16 residues. Germline V lookup: CDR1 PRHDT, CDR2 FYEKMQ (reference sequence). The CDR3 DNA reads as TGTGCCAGCAGCCAAAGACTAGCGGGGGGTTACAATGAGCAGTTCTTC. It translates to CASSQRLAGGYNEQFF.

This sequence joins TRBV25-1 and TRBJ2-7; maybe TRBD2 (6 bases). The CDR3 is 16 residues long. Trimming pared 2 bases from V and 3 bases from J, leaving 17 bases between. Germline CDR1 reads MGHDK; CDR2 reads SYGVNS. CDR3 coding DNA: TGTGCCAGCAGTGAAAGGACGGGACTCGGAGGCTACGAGCAGTACTTC. It is translated as CASSERTGLGGYEQYF.

The chain is built from TRBV7-2 and TRBJ2-7, with TRBD1 matching over 10 bases. CDR1 SGHTA and CDR2 FQGNSA come from the germline V gene. V lost 1 base and J lost 0; bases outside the gene matches: 6. The CDR3 length is 17 residues. CDR3 DNA: TGTGCCAGCAGCTTAGGGATGGGGACAGGGGCCTCCTACGAGCAGTACTTC. Protein: CASSLGMGTGASYEQYF. Drawing the rest from reference TRBV7-2 and TRBJ2-7, the complete variable domain is GAGVSQSPSNKVTEKGKDVELRCDPISGHTALYWYRQSLGQGLEFLIYFQGNSAPDKSGLPSDRFSAERTGGSVSTLTIQRTQQEDSAVYLCASSLGMGTGASYEQYFGPGTRLTVT.

The chain couples TRBV19 to TRBJ2-5, with D maybe TRBD1 (5 bases). Germline V gives CDR1 LNHDA, CDR2 SQIVND (reference sequence). This CDR3 has 15 amino acids. Trimming took 6 bases from V and 2 from J, leaving 16 bases between them. CDR3 sequence reads: CASRRAGIAQETQYF. The CDR3 nucleotides read TGTGCCAGTAGAAGGGCAGGGATCGCACAAGAGACCCAGTACTTC. The full variable domain, with the rest looked up from reference TRBV19 and TRBJ2-5, is DGGITQSPKYLFRKEGQNVTLSCEQNLNHDAMYWYRQDPGQGLRLIYYSQIVNDFQKGDIAEGYSVSREKKESFPLTVTSAQKNPTAFYLCASRRAGIAQETQYFGPGTRLLVL.

This chain connects TRBV7-2 to TRBJ2-7, with 13 nucleotides matching TRBD2. Per the germline V gene, CDR1 is SGHTA and CDR2 is FQGNSA. The CDR3 runs to 17 residues. Trimming removed 2 bases from V and 2 bases from J; junction bases left unmatched: 6. In nucleotides, the CDR3 is TGTGCCAGCAGCTTATCCGGACTAGCGGGGGACCCCTACGAGCAGTACTTC. Its protein product is CASSLSGLAGDPYEQYF. Combining the CDR3 with reference TRBV7-2 and TRBJ2-7 gives the whole variable domain GAGVSQSPSNKVTEKGKDVELRCDPISGHTALYWYRQSLGQGLEFLIYFQGNSAPDKSGLPSDRFSAERTGGSVSTLTIQRTQQEDSAVYLCASSLSGLAGDPYEQYFGPGTRLTVT.

V and J are TRBV30 and TRBJ2-2, with D uncertain. CDR1 and CDR2 from the germline V gene are GTSNPN and SVGIG (reference sequence). This CDR3 contains 12 residues. Trimming pared 2 bases from V and 6 bases from J, leaving 7 bases between. This CDR3 is CAWSTLAGELFF. The CDR3 nucleotides read TGTGCCTGGAGTACCTTGGCCGGGGAGCTGTTTTTT.

The chain uses TRBV19 and TRBJ1-5, with 8 bases fitting TRBD1. V shed 6 bases and J 2 bases; nucleotides not matched to a gene: 3. CDR1 is LNHDA and CDR2 is SQIVND in the germline V gene (reference sequence). The CDR3 runs 14 residues. CDR3 protein: CASRLGQGNQPQHF. The CDR3 coding sequence is TGTGCCAGTAGATTGGGACAGGGCAATCAGCCCCAGCATTTT.

The V and J genes are TRBV2 and TRBJ2-5; the D is unclear. The CDR3 covers 16 residues. The germline V gene encodes CDR1 SNHLY and CDR2 FYNNEI. Trimming stripped 1 base from V and 3 bases from J, with 15 bases between. The CDR3 sequence is CASSEGPSGVKETQYF. The CDR3 DNA reads TGTGCCAGCAGTGAAGGCCCCTCCGGTGTTAAAGAGACCCAGTACTTC.

The chain recombines TRBV3-1 (or the pseudogene TRBV3-2) with TRBJ1-4; a possible D gene is TRBD1 (5 bases). CDR1 is LGHDT, CDR2 YNNKEL, per germline (reference sequence). This CDR3 contains 15 residues. The V end lost 0 bases, the J end lost 8 bases, and 13 bases lay between the germline ends. In DNA, the CDR3 is TGTGCCAGCAGCCAAGATCTGTCCAGGGTGGAAAAACTGTTTTTT. Its translation: CASSQDLSRVEKLFF.

The rearrangement links TRBV6-2 or TRBV6-3 to TRBJ2-7; possible D gene TRBD1, 6 bases. V was pared by 5 bases and J by 2 bases, with 13 bases between. The germline V gene encodes CDR1 MNHEY and CDR2 SVGEGT. The CDR3 has 14 residues. In DNA form, the CDR3 reads TGTGCCAGCAGTACACATCGGACAGCCTACGAGCAGTACTTC. It translates to CASSTHRTAYEQYF.

This clone was counted between two and nine times. This chain links TRBV28 with TRBJ2-2; 13 bases are shared with TRBD2. Germline lookup yields CDR1 MDHEN and CDR2 SYDVKM. The CDR3 is made up of 15 amino acids. V gave up 4 bases and J gave up 5 bases; unmatched junction bases: 1. CDR3 DNA sequence: TGTGCCAGCAGTTCACTAGCGGGAGGGACCGGGGAGCTGTTTTTT. This translates into CASSSLAGGTGELFF.